This TCR beta chain is drawn from a study of shared clonotypes between healthy human individuals. Study outcomes and limitations: The diversity represented, both genetic and in exposure history, was limited by few donors.

Regarding this clone: Its target is unknown.

Assay execution took place at the deep level. Sequencing used immunoSEQ multiplex PCR; TCRdb keeps in-frame clones, though not all of them. Seen here are hundreds of thousands of clones, 74% observed once, and the top ten hold over 1.5%. Between the trimmed V and J ends, which lost 5 bases and 0 bases, there was a span of 11 bases. This CDR3 is 15 amino acids long. Germline assignment: CDR1 SGHAT and CDR2 FQNNGV. This sequence originates from a woman in her twenties or thirties in good health. Sequencing was carried out using memory CD4+ T cells sorted from blood. Subset denoted: CD45RA-negative fraction. The V gene is TRBV11-2, the J gene TRBJ1-3; unclear D gene. The chain's CDR3 is CASSLRSISGNTIYF. CDR3 nucleotides: TGTGCCAGCAGCCTAAGGAGCATCTCTGGAAACACCATATATTTT. The full variable domain, its missing parts supplied by reference TRBV11-2 and TRBJ1-3, is EAGVAQSPRYKIIEKRQSVAFWCNPISGHATLYWYQQILGQGPKLLIQFQNNGVVDDSQLPKDRFSAERLKGVDSTLKIQPAKLEDSAVYLCASSLRSISGNTIYFGEGSWLTVV.